This T cell receptor (beta chain) was captured by sequencing in a study of blood T cell repertoires in COVID-19. Germline lookup yields CDR1 MNHEY and CDR2 SVGAGI. CDR3 length: 16 residues. V trimming: 2 bases; J trimming: 1 base; junction bases outside the gene matches: 0. Sequenced by immunoSEQ multiplex PCR; TCRdb stores in-frame clones only, minus some. The table has 180,000 or so clones, around 90% seen once. The gene calls are TRBV6-5 and TRBJ2-6; 9 bases fit TRBD1. Sequencing input: peripheral blood. This clonotype was obtained from a man aged 35 to 55 with acute or convalescent COVID-19. Here the CDR3 DNA reads TGTGCCAGCAGTTACGGGACAGGGTCTGGGGCCAACGTCCTGACTTTC. Its protein product is CASSYGTGSGANVLTF.